This is a list of T cell receptor beta chains from one sample in a study of blood T cells in healthy people across ages. MiXCR, run by TCRdb on the 5' RACE reads, gives a single entry per CDR3 protein. This sample has 1.5 million to 2 million distinct CDR3 sequences, with about 39% found just once. The sequenced sample consisted of blood. The receptors were gathered from a human donor in good health. CDR3s include the opening cysteine and the closing phenylalanine or tryptophan. The D gene is left open where the match is weak. For some rows the clone size is stated as once, few or many, or as a class when expanded; others skip it.

d_call,j_call,v_call,clone_size,cdr3_nt,cdr3_aa
.,TRBJ2-1,TRBV9,.,TGTGCCGGCAGCGTAGATAGCATTTTTAACCACAATGAGCAGTTCTTC,CAGSVDSIFNHNEQFF
.,TRBJ2-1,TRBV7-2,.,TGTGCCAGCAGCCTTGCCGGGGATCAGTTCTTC,CASSLAGDQFF
.,TRBJ2-3,TRBV5-1,.,TGCGCCAGCAGCTTGGATGGGGGGCACGGAGATACGCAGTATTTT,CASSLDGGHGDTQYF
.,TRBJ2-5,TRBV11-2,.,TGTGCCAGCAGCTTTGGAGACCCTCGAGGCTGGGGGCCTCTATCCCAAGAGACCCAGTACTTC,CASSFGDPRGWGPLSQETQYF
TRBD1,TRBJ2-1,TRBV7-2,few,TGTGCCAGCAGCTCATCCCCGGGACAGGGGGCTCCCTACAATGAGCAGTTCTTC,CASSSSPGQGAPYNEQFF
.,TRBJ2-3,TRBV9,few,TGTGCCACCCTAAGGGTAGATACGCAGTATTTT,CATLRVDTQYF
.,TRBJ2-7,TRBV5-1,.,TGCGCCAGCAGCTCTGGAGGGGGTAGAGCCTACGAGCAGTACTTC,CASSSGGGRAYEQYF
.,TRBJ2-6,TRBV6-2/TRBV6-3,few,TGTGCCAGCAGTGGGAAACCGGGACAAGTACCCTCTGGGGCCAACGTCCTGACTTTC,CASSGKPGQVPSGANVLTF
.,TRBJ1-4,TRBV27,.,TGTGCCAGCAGTTTATTGGGGTATAAGGAGAAACTGTTTTTT,CASSLLGYKEKLFF
.,TRBJ2-6,TRBV3-1,few,TGTGCCAGCAGCCAAGATTCGGGAAGGGTCTCTGGGGCCAACGTCCTGACTTTC,CASSQDSGRVSGANVLTF
.,TRBJ2-3,TRBV2,.,TGTGCCAGCAGTGTTGTTCCGGGGACTAGCACAGATACGCAGTATTTT,CASSVVPGTSTDTQYF
TRBD2,TRBJ2-3,TRBV9,.,TGTGCCAGCTCTCTCCGGGGGGAGGCAGATACGCAGTATTTT,CASSLRGEADTQYF
TRBD2,TRBJ2-5,TRBV24-1,.,TGTGCCACCAGTGATTTTGGCCAGGGACTACAAGAGACCCAGTACTTC,CATSDFGQGLQETQYF
.,TRBJ1-1,TRBV7-3,.,TGTGCCAGCAGCCCGGGCCTCGAGATGAACACTGAAGCTTTCTTT,CASSPGLEMNTEAFF
TRBD1,TRBJ2-7,TRBV5-5,.,TGTGCCAGCAGCTTGAGTTGGGACAGGTTAACCTACGAGCAGTACTTC,CASSLSWDRLTYEQYF
TRBD1,TRBJ1-1,TRBV29-1,.,TGCAGCGTTACCAACAGGGGACTCATGAACACTGAAGCTTTCTTT,CSVTNRGLMNTEAFF
.,TRBJ1-2,TRBV4-3,few,TGCGCCAGCAGCCGTCTGCCAGGCGACTATGGCTACACCTTC,CASSRLPGDYGYTF
.,TRBJ2-5,TRBV6-6,few,TGTGCCAAGCCCCCCCAAGAGACCCAGTACTTC,CAKPPQETQYF
.,TRBJ2-1,TRBV29-1,.,TGCAGCGTTGCTGGAGGTGGTACTGAGCAGTTCTTC,CSVAGGGTEQFF
.,TRBJ1-5,TRBV6-1,.,TGTGCCTGCAGCTACGACAGTAATCAGCCCCAGCATTTT,CACSYDSNQPQHF
TRBD2,TRBJ2-7,TRBV9,many,TGTGCCAGCAGCTCTCCCGGGACTAGCAGTCCCTACGAGCAGTACTTC,CASSSPGTSSPYEQYF
TRBD1,TRBJ2-1,TRBV24-1,.,TGTGCCACCAGTGACCCCACAGGGGACAATGAGCAGTTCTTC,CATSDPTGDNEQFF
TRBD1,TRBJ2-7,TRBV4-3,few,TGCGCCAGCAGCCGGAGACAGGGGATGGTCTACGAGCAGTACTTC,CASSRRQGMVYEQYF
.,TRBJ2-5,TRBV12-3/TRBV12-4,many,TGTGCCAGCAGTCCCTGGGATCCTCAAGAGACCCAGTACTTC,CASSPWDPQETQYF
.,TRBJ2-5,TRBV7-2,few,TGTGCCAGCAGCTCCGCCCGGGCGAGGGAGACCCAGTACTTC,CASSSARARETQYF
.,TRBJ1-2,TRBV12-3/TRBV12-4,many,TGTGCCAGCAGTTTTTCAGGGGCCTATGGCTACACCTTC,CASSFSGAYGYTF
.,TRBJ2-1,TRBV20-1,.,TGCAGTGCCCCGGTGGTCAGGGGCTTGGATGAGCAGTTCTTC,CSAPVVRGLDEQFF
.,TRBJ2-3,TRBV2,few,TGTGCCAGCAATCGGTACCAAGAGACCCAGTATTTT,CASNRYQETQYF
.,TRBJ2-1,TRBV7-3,.,TGTGCCAGCAGCTCCACAGTTCAGGGATACAATGAGCAGTTCTTC,CASSSTVQGYNEQFF
.,TRBJ1-2,TRBV6-2/TRBV6-3,few,TGTGCCAGCTTCAAATGGAATCGGTCAAGGGACTATGGCTACACCTTC,CASFKWNRSRDYGYTF
.,TRBJ2-3,TRBV5-1,few,TGCGCCAGCACCAAAGCCCAGGCGGATACGCAGTATTTT,CASTKAQADTQYF
TRBD2,TRBJ2-5,TRBV20-1,once,TGCAGTGTTGGGGCGGGGGTGATAGAAGAGACCCAGTACTTC,CSVGAGVIEETQYF
.,TRBJ1-4,TRBV12-3/TRBV12-4,.,TGTGCCAGCAGTTTAGACAGGGTGTCGGAAAAACTGTTTTTT,CASSLDRVSEKLFF
TRBD1,TRBJ1-1,TRBV5-4,few,TGTGCCAGCAGTTATCAGACAGGGATTAACACTGAAGCTTTCTTT,CASSYQTGINTEAFF
.,TRBJ2-6,TRBV28,.,TGTGCCAGCAGTTTAGCGGTAACTGGGGCCAACGTCCTGACTTTC,CASSLAVTGANVLTF
.,TRBJ1-2,TRBV2,few,TGTGCCAGCAGTGAAGCGAGGACGCTCTATGGCTACACCTTC,CASSEARTLYGYTF
.,TRBJ2-1,TRBV5-5,few,TGTGCCAGCAGCCCCGTTTCGCGCGCCTACAATGAGCAGTTCTTC,CASSPVSRAYNEQFF
.,TRBJ2-3,TRBV20-1,few,TGCAGTGCTGGTCCGGCTCTCTTGGATACGCAGTATTTT,CSAGPALLDTQYF
.,TRBJ2-1,TRBV13,.,TGTGCCAGCAGTCGCCGTATGGACTACAATGGGCAGTTCTTC,CASSRRMDYNGQFF
TRBD1,TRBJ1-5,TRBV20-1,few,TGCAGTGCTAGAAGACAACACAGGGGTGGCAATCAGCCCCAGCATTTT,CSARRQHRGGNQPQHF
.,TRBJ1-1,TRBV20-1,.,TGCAGTGCTAGAGGGCAGAAGTACATGAACACTGAAGCTTTCTTT,CSARGQKYMNTEAFF
.,TRBJ2-7,TRBV7-6,.,TGTGCCAGCAGCTTAGCCCTCGGGATGGCCTACGAGCAGTACTTC,CASSLALGMAYEQYF
.,TRBJ1-4,TRBV4-1,few,TGCGCCAGCAGCCTCTCGACAAGCGAGAGATACGAAAAACTGTTTTTT,CASSLSTSERYEKLFF
.,TRBJ2-4,TRBV7-9,.,TGTGCCAGCAGCAGACACGACGAGCTCGGGAACATTCAGTACTTC,CASSRHDELGNIQYF
.,TRBJ2-4,TRBV4-1,.,TGCGCCAGCAGCCAAGAAAAGCTAGCCAAAAACATTCAGTACTTC,CASSQEKLAKNIQYF
TRBD1,TRBJ1-2,TRBV6-6,few,TGTGCCAGCAGTTACGAGCAGGGGGAGAACTATGGCTACACCTTC,CASSYEQGENYGYTF